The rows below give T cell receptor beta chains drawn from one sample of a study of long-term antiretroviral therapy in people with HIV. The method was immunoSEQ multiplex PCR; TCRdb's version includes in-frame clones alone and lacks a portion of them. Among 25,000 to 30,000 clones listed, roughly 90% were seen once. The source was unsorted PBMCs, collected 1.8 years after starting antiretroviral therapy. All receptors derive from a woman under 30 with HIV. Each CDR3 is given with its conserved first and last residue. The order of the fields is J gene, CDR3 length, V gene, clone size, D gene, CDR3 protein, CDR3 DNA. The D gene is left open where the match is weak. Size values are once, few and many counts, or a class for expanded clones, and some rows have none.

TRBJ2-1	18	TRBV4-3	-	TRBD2	CASSQDRGLAGGYNEQFF	TGCGCCAGCAGCCAAGATCGGGGACTAGCGGGAGGGTACAATGAGCAGTTCTTC
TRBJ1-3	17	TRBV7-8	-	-	CASSLLDSRSSGNTIYF	TGTGCCAGCAGCTTGTTAGACAGTCGAAGTTCTGGAAACACCATATATTTT
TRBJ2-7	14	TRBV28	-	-	CASSLVTGHYEQYF	TGTGCCAGCAGCCTAGTAACAGGGCACTACGAGCAGTACTTC
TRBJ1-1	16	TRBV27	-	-	CASSTAPRAWNTEAFF	TGTGCCAGCAGTACCGCCCCCAGGGCGTGGAACACTGAAGCTTTCTTT
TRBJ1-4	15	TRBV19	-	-	CASSIAGTTNEKLFF	TGTGCCAGTAGTATAGCAGGGACAACTAATGAAAAACTGTTTTTT
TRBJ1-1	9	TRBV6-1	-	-	CASRTEAFF	TGTGCCAGCAGAACAGAAGCTTTCTTT
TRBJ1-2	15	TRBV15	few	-	CATSREGGANYGYTF	TGTGCCACCAGCAGAGAGGGTGGGGCTAACTATGGCTACACCTTC
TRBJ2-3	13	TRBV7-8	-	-	CASSSRTVRMQYF	TGTGCCAGCAGCTCACGGACAGTCCGGATGCAGTATTTT
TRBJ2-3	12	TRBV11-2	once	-	CATGHFTDTQYF	TGTGCCACCGGACATTTCACAGATACGCAGTATTTT
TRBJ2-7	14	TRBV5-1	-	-	CASAGTAGSYEQYF	TGCGCCAGCGCTGGCACAGCGGGTTCCTACGAGCAGTACTTC
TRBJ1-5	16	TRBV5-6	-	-	CASSLSADSPAQPQHF	TGTGCCAGCAGCTTGTCAGCGGATAGCCCAGCCCAGCCCCAGCATTTT
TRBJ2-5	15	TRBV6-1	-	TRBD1	CASTHGTGGQETQYF	TGTGCCAGCACCCACGGGACAGGGGGCCAAGAGACCCAGTACTTC
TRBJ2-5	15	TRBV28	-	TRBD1	CATGATGVAQETQYF	TGTGCCACCGGGGCTACAGGGGTCGCGCAAGAGACCCAGTACTTC
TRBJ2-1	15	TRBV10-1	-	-	CASSEAAATDNEQFF	TGCGCCAGCAGTGAGGCAGCCGCAACCGACAATGAGCAGTTCTTC
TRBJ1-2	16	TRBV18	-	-	CASSPPPGLLAIGYTF	TGTGCCAGCTCACCACCCCCCGGCCTCCTAGCTATAGGCTACACCTTC
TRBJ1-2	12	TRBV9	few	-	CASSVGTSGYTF	TGTGCCAGCAGCGTAGGGACCTCTGGCTACACCTTC
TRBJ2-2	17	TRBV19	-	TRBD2	CASSKWAGGSNTGELFF	TGTGCCAGTAGTAAGTGGGCGGGAGGTTCCAACACCGGGGAGCTGTTTTTT
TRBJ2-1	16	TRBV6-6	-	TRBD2	CASSYAGGRVYNEQFF	TGTGCCAGCAGTTACGCCGGCGGGAGGGTTTACAATGAGCAGTTCTTC
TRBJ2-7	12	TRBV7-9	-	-	CASSLGVREQYF	TGTGCCAGCAGCTTAGGGGTCCGGGAGCAGTACTTC
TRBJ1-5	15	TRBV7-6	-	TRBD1	CASSFWAGGNQPQHF	TGTGCCAGCAGCTTTTGGGCAGGGGGAAATCAGCCCCAGCATTTT
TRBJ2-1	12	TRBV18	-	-	CASSPPTGQQFF	TGTGCCAGCTCACCACCAACCGGGCAGCAGTTCTTC
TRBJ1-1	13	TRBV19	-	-	CASSPLGDTEAFF	TGTGCCAGTAGTCCCCTCGGGGACACTGAAGCTTTCTTT
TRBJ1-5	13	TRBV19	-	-	CASRWAVGQPQHF	TGTGCCAGTAGGTGGGCGGTGGGTCAGCCCCAGCATTTT
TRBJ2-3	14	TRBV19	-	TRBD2	CAVAGRELADTQYF	TGTGCCGTGGCTGGGCGGGAGCTAGCAGATACGCAGTATTTT
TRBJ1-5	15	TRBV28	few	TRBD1	CASSFRGQPTQPQHF	TGTGCCAGCAGTTTCCGGGGACAGCCAACTCAGCCCCAGCATTTT
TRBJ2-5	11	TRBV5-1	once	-	CASSLVETQYF	TGCGCCAGCAGCTTGGTAGAGACCCAGTACTTC
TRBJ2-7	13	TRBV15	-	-	CATGAGTSYEQYF	TGTGCCACGGGGGCGGGCACCTCCTACGAGCAGTACTTC
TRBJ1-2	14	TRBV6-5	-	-	CASTAIRGSGGYTF	TGTGCCAGCACCGCCATCAGGGGATCGGGTGGCTACACCTTC
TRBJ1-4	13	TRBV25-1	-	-	CASSHRNNEKLFF	TGTGCCAGCAGTCACAGAAATAATGAAAAACTGTTTTTT
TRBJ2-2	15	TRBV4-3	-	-	CASSRAGEGAGELFF	TGCGCCAGCAGCCGAGCAGGGGAGGGAGCCGGGGAGCTGTTTTTT
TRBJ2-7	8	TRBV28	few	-	CASSLRGF	TGTGCCAGCAGTTTGAGAGGCTTC
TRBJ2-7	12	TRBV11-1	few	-	CASSLSNYEQYF	TGTGCCAGCAGCTTATCCAACTACGAGCAGTACTTC
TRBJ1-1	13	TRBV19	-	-	CASSISRNTEAFF	TGTGCCAGTAGTATAAGCAGGAACACTGAAGCTTTCTTT
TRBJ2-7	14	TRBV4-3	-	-	CASSPGPSSYEQYF	TGCGCCAGCAGCCCGGGCCCAAGCTCCTACGAGCAGTACTTC
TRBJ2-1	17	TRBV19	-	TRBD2	CASSTIIAGARYNEQFF	TGTGCCAGTAGTACTATTATAGCGGGAGCCCGATACAATGAGCAGTTCTTC
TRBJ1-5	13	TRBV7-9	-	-	CASSQGEAQPQHF	TGTGCCAGCAGCCAGGGCGAAGCCCAGCCCCAGCATTTT
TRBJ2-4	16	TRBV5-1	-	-	CASSLASSLAKNIQYF	TGCGCCAGCAGCTTGGCGTCCTCTCTAGCCAAAAACATTCAGTACTTC
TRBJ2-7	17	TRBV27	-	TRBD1	CASSLSQLGTGGYEQYF	TGTGCCAGCAGTTTATCTCAGTTAGGGACAGGGGGCTACGAGCAGTACTTC
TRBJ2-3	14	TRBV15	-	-	CATSREQDTDTQYF	TGTGCCACCAGCAGAGAACAGGACACAGATACGCAGTATTTT
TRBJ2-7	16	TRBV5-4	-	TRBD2	CASSSRGGRSIYEQYF	TGTGCCAGCAGCTCTAGGGGCGGGAGGTCAATCTACGAGCAGTACTTC
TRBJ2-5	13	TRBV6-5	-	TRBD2	CASAGTREGTQYF	TGTGCCAGCGCCGGGACTAGGGAAGGGACCCAGTACTTC